The sequence of this T cell receptor (beta chain) was determined in a study of T cell responses to AZD1222 COVID-19 vaccine. General study results and limits: Repertoires were collected only later (after the peak T cell response had occurred). The donors showed a predominance of white British ancestry and of females, with possible underestimation of clonal diversity. The CD4 TCRs associated with vaccination extended across spike and predominated at 160-218 and 743-854.

The CDR3 has 13 amino acids. V lost 5 bases and J 7 bases, leaving 12 bases between the germline ends. Germline-derived CDR1 and CDR2 are SGHTA and FQGTGA. A word on this clone: The antigen is undetermined.

Clones were read by immunoSEQ multiplex PCR, and TCRdb kept only the in-frame ones, dropping some. The sample comprises roughly 100,000 clones, 90% to 95% of which are singletons, and 45% to 55% rests with the top ten. The specimen comprised peripheral blood, sampled on day 0 of AZD1222 vaccination. This sequence was found in an adult in good health. The gene calls are TRBV7-3 and TRBJ2-1; possibly TRBD2 for D (5 bases). The CDR3 DNA is TGTGCCAGCAGCCCCGACCGGGGTAATGAGCAGTTCTTC. Protein sequence: CASSPDRGNEQFF.